These T cell receptor beta chains were read from a single sample in a study of siplizumab effects on memory and regulatory T cells. Using immunoSEQ multiplex PCR, the repertoire was profiled, and TCRdb retains in-frame clones only, with some absent. The table has around 100,000 clones, nearly 95% seen once. Input material: non-Treg CD4+ T cells sorted from blood. The receptors stem from a human donor in good health. Each CDR3 is given with its conserved first and last residue. Each record gives: J gene, V gene, D gene, clone size, CDR3 DNA, CDR3 protein. The D gene is left open where the match is weak. Only part of the rows carry a size: once, few, many, or a class if the clone is expanded.

j_gene: TRBJ1-1
v_gene: TRBV5-1
d_gene: NA
abundance: once
CDR3nt: TGCGCCAGCAGACTTAGGGAGGGGCCTGAAGCTTTCTTT
CDR3aa: CASRLREGPEAFF

j_gene: TRBJ2-5
v_gene: TRBV9
d_gene: NA
abundance: NA
CDR3nt: TGTGCCAGCAGCGTAGAGGCAGGCGGGGGCGAGACCCAGTACTTC
CDR3aa: CASSVEAGGGETQYF

j_gene: TRBJ2-3
v_gene: TRBV18
d_gene: NA
abundance: NA
CDR3nt: TGTGCCAGCTCACCAATCAAACAATATTTCACAGATACGCAGTATTTT
CDR3aa: CASSPIKQYFTDTQYF

j_gene: TRBJ2-7
v_gene: TRBV7-2
d_gene: NA
abundance: NA
CDR3nt: TGTGCCAGCAGCCCTGACTACCCCCCGGAGCAGTACTTC
CDR3aa: CASSPDYPPEQYF

j_gene: TRBJ2-5
v_gene: TRBV18
d_gene: TRBD2
abundance: NA
CDR3nt: TGTGCCAGCTCACCAAAGGGACTAGCGATAGACCAACGTGAGACCCAGTACTTC
CDR3aa: CASSPKGLAIDQRETQYF

j_gene: TRBJ1-4
v_gene: TRBV6-1
d_gene: NA
abundance: NA
CDR3nt: TGTGCCAGCGGGATATACGGGACCACTAATGAAAAACTGTTTTTT
CDR3aa: CASGIYGTTNEKLFF

j_gene: TRBJ2-5
v_gene: TRBV7-2
d_gene: NA
abundance: once
CDR3nt: TGTGCCAGCAGCTTAGTACAGGCCGGGACCCAGTACTTC
CDR3aa: CASSLVQAGTQYF

j_gene: TRBJ2-3
v_gene: TRBV29-1
d_gene: TRBD2
abundance: NA
CDR3nt: TGCAGCGTCGACGGGACTAGCGGATATACGCAGTATTTT
CDR3aa: CSVDGTSGYTQYF

j_gene: TRBJ2-7
v_gene: TRBV6-4
d_gene: NA
abundance: NA
CDR3nt: TGTGCCAGCCCTTACGAGCAGTACTTC
CDR3aa: CASPYEQYF

j_gene: TRBJ1-3
v_gene: TRBV5-6
d_gene: NA
abundance: NA
CDR3nt: TGTGCCAGCAGCTTATACGGGTTTGGAAACACCATATATTTT
CDR3aa: CASSLYGFGNTIYF

j_gene: TRBJ1-4
v_gene: TRBV25-1
d_gene: NA
abundance: NA
CDR3nt: TGTGCCAGCAGTGAATCCGGGTCCGAAAAACTGTTTTTT
CDR3aa: CASSESGSEKLFF

j_gene: TRBJ1-4
v_gene: TRBV5-6
d_gene: TRBD1
abundance: few
CDR3nt: TGTGCCAGCAGCTTGGGAGGCAGGGGGAGTAATGAAAAACTGTTTTTT
CDR3aa: CASSLGGRGSNEKLFF

j_gene: TRBJ1-2
v_gene: TRBV5-6
d_gene: NA
abundance: NA
CDR3nt: TGTGCCAGCAGCCCAGAGCCTTTTAGGGAGGAAATCTATGGCTACACCTTC
CDR3aa: CASSPEPFREEIYGYTF

j_gene: TRBJ2-1
v_gene: TRBV5-1
d_gene: TRBD1
abundance: NA
CDR3nt: TGCGCCAGCAGCGCGGGACAGGACAATGAGCAGTTCTTC
CDR3aa: CASSAGQDNEQFF

j_gene: TRBJ2-7
v_gene: TRBV4-3
d_gene: TRBD2
abundance: NA
CDR3nt: TGCGCCAGCAGCAAGGGACTATCCCTCTCCTACGAGCAGTACTTC
CDR3aa: CASSKGLSLSYEQYF

j_gene: TRBJ1-1
v_gene: TRBV11-2
d_gene: NA
abundance: NA
CDR3nt: TGTGCCAGCAGCCCCCGGCCCAACACTGAAGCTTTCTTT
CDR3aa: CASSPRPNTEAFF

j_gene: TRBJ2-1
v_gene: TRBV18
d_gene: NA
abundance: NA
CDR3nt: TGTGCCAGCTCACCCGTAATTGGGGTGGGAAATGAGCAGTTCTTC
CDR3aa: CASSPVIGVGNEQFF

j_gene: TRBJ2-2
v_gene: TRBV28
d_gene: TRBD1
abundance: NA
CDR3nt: TGTGCCAGCACTGAGGCGGCGGCAGGGGGTTTCGGGGAGCTGTTTTTT
CDR3aa: CASTEAAAGGFGELFF

j_gene: TRBJ1-2
v_gene: TRBV28
d_gene: TRBD1
abundance: NA
CDR3nt: TGTGCCAGCACCAGGGGGACTTTTCAGTTCTACACCTTC
CDR3aa: CASTRGTFQFYTF

j_gene: TRBJ2-3
v_gene: TRBV7-9
d_gene: NA
abundance: NA
CDR3nt: TGTGCCACATCCCCCAGGGGCCCAGATACGCAGTATTTT
CDR3aa: CATSPRGPDTQYF

j_gene: TRBJ1-2
v_gene: TRBV7-2
d_gene: TRBD1
abundance: NA
CDR3nt: TGTGCCAGCAGCTTAGGGGGACAGGGCTTGAGAGGCTACACCTTC
CDR3aa: CASSLGGQGLRGYTF

j_gene: TRBJ1-5
v_gene: TRBV18
d_gene: NA
abundance: NA
CDR3nt: TGTGCCAGCTCCCCCAACAGGTCTTTCCAGCCCCAGCATTTT
CDR3aa: CASSPNRSFQPQHF

j_gene: TRBJ2-7
v_gene: TRBV5-6
d_gene: TRBD2
abundance: NA
CDR3nt: TGTGCCAGCAGCTTGGTGAGCGGGACCCCTCTGGGCGAGCAGTACTTC
CDR3aa: CASSLVSGTPLGEQYF

j_gene: TRBJ1-5
v_gene: TRBV6-1
d_gene: TRBD1
abundance: once
CDR3nt: TGTGCCAGCAGTTGGGGACAGGAAGGAAATCAGCCCCAGCATTTT
CDR3aa: CASSWGQEGNQPQHF